This entry lists 9 T cell receptor beta chains sequenced from one sample in a study of blood T cell repertoires in COVID-19. The table came from immunoSEQ multiplex PCR; TCRdb's copy has only in-frame clones and leaves some out. This table has about 280,000 clones, under 90% appearing once. The sample comprised peripheral blood. The origin of the receptors is a woman between 25 and 40 years old with COVID-19, enrolled during active disease.

The chain carries TRBV7-9 and TRBJ2-7, with TRBD2 matching over 9 bases. CDR1 and CDR2 from the germline V gene are SEHNR and FQNEAQ (reference sequence). There are 17 residues in the CDR3. The ends lost 4 bases at V and 4 bases at J; junction bases unmatched: 14. The CDR3 DNA is TGTGCCAGCAGCTCGACTAGCGGTTCCCTTCCCCGATACGAGCAGTACTTC. As protein: CASSSTSGSLPRYEQYF.

This clone was seen once. The chain has TRBV14 and TRBJ2-7, with D perhaps matching TRBD2 (6 bases). Looked up from germline, CDR1 is SGHDN and CDR2 is FVKESK. The CDR3 runs 14 residues. The ends were cut back, 5 bases at V and 3 bases at J, with 14 bases in the middle. The CDR3: CASSVLGGDYEQYF. The CDR3 coding sequence is TGTGCCAGCAGCGTCCTAGGCGGGGACTACGAGCAGTACTTC.

The chain recombines TRBV11-2 with TRBJ2-1; D ambiguous. V was cut by 3 bases and J by 7 bases, with 10 bases left in between. CDR1 and CDR2 (germline): SGHAT, FQNNGV. The CDR3 has 13 residues. CDR3 nucleotide sequence: TGTGCCAGCAGCTTTCTCTCCGTTAATGAGCAGTTCTTC. It yields the protein CASSFLSVNEQFF. Looking up the rest from reference TRBV11-2 and TRBJ2-1 gives the full variable domain: EAGVAQSPRYKIIEKRQSVAFWCNPISGHATLYWYQQILGQGPKLLIQFQNNGVVDDSQLPKDRFSAERLKGVDSTLKIQPAKLEDSAVYLCASSFLSVNEQFFGPGTRLTVL.

J is TRBJ2-1 and V is TRBV2; the match to TRBD1 covers 9 bases. CDR1 and CDR2 from the germline V gene are SNHLY and FYNNEI. The J segment lost 2 bases and the V segment lost 11 bases, leaving 10 bases of the junction unmatched. The CDR3 has 15 residues. The CDR3 loop reads CAGLDWTGAYNEQFF. CDR3 in DNA: TGTGCCGGACTAGATTGGACAGGGGCCTACAATGAGCAGTTCTTC.

V and J are TRBV5-1 and TRBJ1-1; 7 nucleotides align to TRBD1. The CDR3 runs to 21 residues. The trim removed 0 bases at V and 4 bases at J, leaving 24 bases unmatched. Germline lookup yields CDR1 SGHRS and CDR2 YFSETQ. The CDR3 sequence is CASSLGTYLRGRAGRSTEAFF. CDR3 sequence (DNA): TGCGCCAGCAGCTTGGGGACATACTTAAGGGGGCGCGCGGGTAGGAGCACTGAAGCTTTCTTT.

This rearrangement joins TRBV4-2 to TRBJ2-1; D remains unclear. This CDR3 has 15 residues. Trimming shortened V by 0 bases and J by 0 bases, and 6 bases separated the two germline ends. The germline CDR1 and CDR2 sequences are LGHNA and YNFKEQ. The CDR3 is CASSQDFYSYNEQFF. The CDR3 DNA reads TGTGCCAGCAGCCAAGACTTCTACTCCTACAATGAGCAGTTCTTC.

The chain links TRBV4-2 to TRBJ2-7, with 8 bases that match TRBD2. The length of the CDR3 is 13 residues. V trimming: 4 bases; J trimming: 4 bases; junction bases outside the gene matches: 3. CDR1 is LGHNA and CDR2 is YNFKEQ in the germline V gene. CDR3 DNA sequence: TGTGCCAGCAGCCTTGGACTAGCTTACGAGCAGTACTTC. Translation: CASSLGLAYEQYF.

The CDR3 loop reads CASSLASDRPQHF. CDR3 DNA sequence: TGTGCCAGCAGTTTAGCCTCCGACAGGCCCCAGCATTTT. The rearrangement links TRBV12-3 or TRBV12-4 to TRBJ1-5, with a weak D call TRBD1 (5 bases). Trimming stripped 0 bases from V and 9 bases from J, with 9 bases between. This CDR3 comprises 13 residues.

This sequence joins TRBV6-1 and TRBJ2-1; 12 bases line up with TRBD2. The CDR3 is 17 residues long. The ends lost 2 bases at V and 2 bases at J; junction bases unmatched: 4. Germline-derived CDR1 and CDR2 are MNHNS and SASEGT. The CDR3 nucleotides read TGTGCCAGCAGTGAACGTCTAGCGGGGGGGCCCTACAATGAGCAGTTCTTC. Protein sequence: CASSERLAGGPYNEQFF.